The present entry profiles one TCR beta chain with its context. Looked up from germline, CDR1 is SGHNT and CDR2 is YYREEE (reference sequence). The germline V and J ends were trimmed by 0 bases and 6 bases, with 9 bases remaining between them. The CDR3 consists of 14 residues. This sample is drawn from a study of Tregs in tolerant kidney transplant recipients. Recipients received nonmyeloablative bone marrow transplants from related graft donors, with transient mixed chimerism. Sequenced by immunoSEQ multiplex PCR; TCRdb stores in-frame clones only, minus some. Here the sample spans about 21,000 clones, 81% being singletons.

This clonotype was sampled from a human patient who received a combined kidney and bone marrow transplant. Some T cells may have come from the graft donor. The V gene is TRBV5-4, the J gene TRBJ2-2; D is possibly TRBD2 (5 bases). The sample here was CD8+ T cells from blood (PBMCs), taken 6 months after the transplant. CDR3 residues: CASSLASGSGELFF. The CDR3 nucleotides are TGTGCCAGCAGCTTGGCATCGGGGTCCGGGGAGCTGTTTTTT.